Presented here are 31 T cell receptor beta chains from one specimen sequenced in a study of beta chain features in type 1 diabetes. For these receptors, no antigen is known. Findings of the study overall: Across all four CD4+ subsets, people with type 1 diabetes showed modestly shorter TCRB CDR3s.

The study reverse transcribed the entire isolated RNA, so it sequenced expressed TCRB transcripts. Using immunoSEQ multiplex PCR, the repertoire was profiled, and TCRdb retains in-frame clones only, with some absent. The profile covers roughly 730,000 clones, with 13% appearing a single time and less than 0.025% taken by the ten largest. Sequencing input: naive CD4+ T cells from blood. Source of these receptors: a man aged 18 to 35 with type 1 diabetes.

J is TRBJ1-1 and V is TRBV30, with no clear D. The V and J ends lost 5 bases and 0 bases respectively, with 13 bases between them. CDR3 length: 14 amino acids. Germline V gene sequence: CDR1 GTSNPN, CDR2 SVGIG (reference sequence). The CDR3 sequence: CAWELGSLNTEAFF. CDR3 bases: TGTGCCTGGGAGCTGGGGAGCTTGAACACTGAAGCTTTCTTT.

V gene TRBV2 combines with J gene TRBJ2-6; either TRBD1 or TRBD2 may fit D (5 bases each). The CDR3 is made up of 16 amino acids. Germline loops: CDR1 SNHLY, CDR2 FYNNEI. V lost 10 bases and J 0 bases, leaving 16 bases between the germline ends. The CDR3 loop is CATTRDAISGANVLTF. The CDR3 coding sequence is TGTGCCACGACTCGGGACGCCATCTCTGGGGCCAACGTCCTGACTTTC.

The chain couples TRBV7-2 to TRBJ2-2; D tentatively fits TRBD1 or TRBD2 (5 bases each). The CDR3 is 17 residues long. Germline loops: CDR1 SGHTA, CDR2 FQGNSA. V was pared by 5 bases and J by 0 bases, with 16 bases between. The CDR3 protein is CASSHRQTITNTGELFF. CDR3 DNA sequence: TGTGCCAGCAGCCACAGACAGACTATTACGAACACCGGGGAGCTGTTTTTT. The full variable domain, with the rest looked up from reference TRBV7-2 and TRBJ2-2, is GAGVSQSPSNKVTEKGKDVELRCDPISGHTALYWYRQSLGQGLEFLIYFQGNSAPDKSGLPSDRFSAERTGGSVSTLTIQRTQQEDSAVYLCASSHRQTITNTGELFFGEGSRLTVL.

This clone was found a few times. The V call is TRBV19, the J call TRBJ2-2; the D is unclear. CDR1 LNHDA and CDR2 SQIVND come from the germline V gene (reference sequence). There are 15 residues in the CDR3. V lost 0 bases and J lost 5, with 10 bases in between. The CDR3 sequence: CASSIESQGTGELFF. In DNA, the CDR3 is TGTGCCAGTAGTATAGAGTCCCAAGGGACCGGGGAGCTGTTTTTT.

The chain links TRBV27 to TRBJ1-6; D possibly corresponds to TRBD1 (5 bases). The CDR3 runs 16 residues. Germline loops: CDR1 MNHEY, CDR2 SMNVEV (reference sequence). The V end was cut by 6 bases, the J end by 7 bases, with 19 bases between. CDR3 in amino acids: CASRPDGTGRNSPLHF. CDR3 in DNA: TGTGCCAGCAGACCGGACGGGACCGGACGGAATTCACCCCTCCACTTT.

The chain recombines TRBV6-6 with TRBJ2-2; D is uncertain. Trimming cost V 5 bases and J 9 bases, with 10 bases left between them. This CDR3 region has 12 residues. The germline V gene encodes CDR1 MNHNY and CDR2 SVGAGI (reference sequence). The CDR3 spells CASSQFERELFF. Here the CDR3 DNA reads TGTGCCAGCAGTCAATTCGAGCGGGAGCTGTTTTTT.

This clone has more than one count but fewer than ten. The rearrangement uses TRBV7-3 and TRBJ1-5, with 7 bases aligning to TRBD1. This CDR3 region has 14 residues. Germline CDR1 is SGHTA and CDR2 is FQGTGA. With V trimmed by 5 bases and J by 2 bases, 3 bases remained unmatched. CDR3 in amino acids: CASSPTGGNQPQHF. CDR3 DNA: TGTGCCAGCAGCCCCACAGGGGGCAATCAGCCCCAGCATTTT.

This clone was seen a few times. V is TRBV28 and J is TRBJ2-5, with a tentative D call TRBD1 (6 bases). This CDR3 has 14 residues. Germline CDR1 and CDR2: MDHEN and SYDVKM. The V end lost 5 bases, the J end lost 5 bases, and 15 bases lay between the germline ends. As DNA, the CDR3 is TGTGCCAGCAGTCTAAATCCAGGGGTCGAGACCCAGTACTTC. Protein: CASSLNPGVETQYF.

V usage is TRBV6-6 and J usage is TRBJ2-2; a possible D gene is TRBD2 (5 bases). V shed 7 bases and J shed 4 bases, with 16 bases lying between them. This CDR3 is 15 amino acids long. Germline values: CDR1 MNHNY, CDR2 SVGAGI (reference sequence). CDR3 sequence: CASTPAEVGTGELFF. The DNA of the CDR3 is TGTGCCAGCACCCCAGCGGAGGTCGGCACCGGGGAGCTGTTTTTT.

This clone was counted only a few times. The V call is TRBV9, the J call TRBJ2-7; D might be TRBD1 (5 bases). Germline assignment: CDR1 SGDLS and CDR2 YYNGEE. The V and J ends lost 0 bases and 0 bases respectively, with 13 bases between them. The CDR3 has 16 amino acids. In DNA form, the CDR3 reads TGTGCCAGCAGCGTAGCTCTAGGGGTGGGCTCCTACGAGCAGTACTTC. Translating it yields CASSVALGVGSYEQYF.

This clone was counted only a few times. The chain links TRBV10-3 to TRBJ2-1, with D perhaps TRBD1 or TRBD2 (6 bases each). Germline values: CDR1 ENHRY, CDR2 SYGVKD. The CDR3 covers 13 residues. With 7 bases removed from V and 8 bases from J, the gap between germline ends came to 15 bases. CDR3 loop: CAIKGGLPDEQFF. The DNA for the CDR3 is TGTGCCATCAAGGGGGGTCTACCGGATGAGCAGTTCTTC.

The chain carries TRBV11-2 and TRBJ2-7, with 11 bases fitting TRBD2. Germline assignment: CDR1 SGHAT and CDR2 FQNNGV. The CDR3 covers 15 residues. Trimming removed 2 bases from V and 3 bases from J; junction bases left unmatched: 3. The CDR3 DNA reads TGTGCCAGCAGCTTACGGCTAGCGGGAGGCTACGAGCAGTACTTC. It is translated as CASSLRLAGGYEQYF.

A few counts support this clone. This chain uses TRBV27 with TRBJ1-5, with D uncertain. The length of the CDR3 is 13 residues. The V end was cut by 8 bases, the J end by 0 bases, with 8 bases between. The germline gives CDR1 MNHEY, CDR2 SMNVEV (reference sequence). The CDR3: CASALNSNQPQHF. The CDR3 region has the DNA TGTGCCAGCGCCCTTAATAGCAATCAGCCCCAGCATTTT.

The rearrangement joins TRBV6-1 to TRBJ2-5; D uncertain. The CDR3 sequence is 15 residues long. Trimming cost V 0 bases and J 2 bases, with 10 bases left between them. Germline V CDR1 and CDR2: MNHNS, SASEGT. CDR3 sequence: CASSEALHRQETQYF. The DNA of the CDR3 is TGTGCCAGCAGTGAAGCACTCCACAGACAAGAGACCCAGTACTTC.

This clone has only a few counts. V gene TRBV15 combines with J gene TRBJ1-3; unclear D gene. The CDR3 spans 15 residues. V was trimmed by 0 bases and J by 2 bases, leaving 8 bases between them. The germline CDR1 and CDR2 sequences are LNHNV and YYDKDF (reference sequence). This CDR3 reads CATSRDRLTGNTIYF. The CDR3 DNA sequence: TGTGCCACCAGCAGAGATAGGTTGACTGGAAACACCATATATTTT. Full variable domain (outside the CDR3, taken from reference TRBV15 and TRBJ1-3): DAMVIQNPRYQVTQFGKPVTLSCSQTLNHNVMYWYQQKSSQAPKLLFHYYDKDFNNEADTPDNFQSRRPNTSFCFLDIRSPGLGDTAMYLCATSRDRLTGNTIYFGEGSWLTVV.

This clone showed up just a few times. V is TRBV16 and J is TRBJ2-5; unclear D gene. Germline CDR1 and CDR2: KGHSY and FQNENV. CDR3 size: 14 residues. V shed 0 bases and J shed 5 bases, with 10 bases lying between them. The CDR3 sequence: CASSQSRGGETQYF. CDR3 nucleotide sequence: TGTGCCAGCAGCCAATCTAGAGGTGGGGAGACCCAGTACTTC.

The chain is built from TRBV27 and TRBJ1-3; D perhaps matches TRBD1 (6 bases). The CDR3 length is 14 residues. Germline CDR1 and CDR2: MNHEY and SMNVEV (reference sequence). Trimming removed 5 bases at V and 3 bases at J, with 11 bases between. CDR3 sequence reads: CASSPHRVGNTIYF. CDR3 in DNA: TGTGCCAGCAGTCCCCACAGGGTTGGAAACACCATATATTTT.

There are a few counts of this clone. This chain joins TRBV30 and TRBJ2-5; 8 positions match TRBD2. Germline trimming cut 0 bases from V and 14 bases from J; bases unmatched to any gene: 5. The germline gives CDR1 GTSNPN, CDR2 SVGIG (reference sequence). This CDR3 has 11 residues. The CDR3 bases are TGTGCCTGGAGTGTACGAGGACTAGCATACTTC. It translates to CAWSVRGLAYF.

V usage is TRBV11-2 and J usage is TRBJ2-5, with 9 bases aligning to TRBD1. Germline CDR1 reads SGHAT; CDR2 reads FQNNGV. The CDR3 totals 16 residues. Germline trimming cut 3 bases from V and 3 bases from J; bases unmatched to any gene: 8. Here the CDR3 DNA reads TGTGCCAGCAGCTTCAGGTGGGGACAGGGAAAAGAGACCCAGTACTTC. Amino acid sequence: CASSFRWGQGKETQYF.

This clone came up a few times. The J gene is TRBJ2-4, the V gene TRBV5-7; D remains ambiguous. TRBV5-7 is an ORF, with its function uncertain. The CDR3 has 14 residues. V lost 0 bases and J 8 bases, leaving 12 bases between the germline ends. CDR3: CASSLVGFIDIQYF. In nucleotides, the CDR3 is TGTGCCAGCAGCTTGGTTGGGTTTATCGACATTCAGTACTTC.

The J gene is TRBJ2-5, the V gene TRBV4-1; D might be TRBD1 (5 bases). This CDR3 is 13 amino acids long. Germline-derived CDR1 and CDR2 are MGHRA and YSYEKL. Trimming cost V 1 base and J 3 bases, with 6 bases left between them. CDR3 nucleotide sequence: TGCGCCAGCAGCCAAGGCAGGGAAGAGACCCAGTACTTC. Its translation: CASSQGREETQYF.

This clone was counted a few times. This CDR3 is CASSQEMAFNTYEQYF. DNA for the CDR3: TGCGCCAGCAGCCAAGAAATGGCGTTTAATACCTACGAGCAGTACTTC. J is TRBJ2-7 and V is TRBV4-1, with D uncertain. CDR1 and CDR2 from the germline V gene are MGHRA and YSYEKL. The V and J ends lost 0 bases and 2 bases respectively, with 14 bases between them. CDR3 length: 16 amino acids.

This clone showed up just a few times. Other nucleotide sequences from this sample produce the same CDR3. V gene TRBV28 combines with J gene TRBJ2-3; possible D gene TRBD1, 5 bases. The germline V and J ends were trimmed by 3 bases and 0 bases, with 10 bases remaining between them. The CDR3 consists of 15 residues. Germline assignment: CDR1 MDHEN and CDR2 SYDVKM. The CDR3: CASSLRQGSTDTQYF. DNA for the CDR3: TGTGCCAGCAGTTTGCGCCAGGGAAGCACAGATACGCAGTATTTT.

In this sample, this clone turned up a few times. This sequence joins TRBV5-1 and TRBJ1-2; D unclear. Looked up from germline, CDR1 is SGHRS and CDR2 is YFSETQ. The CDR3 length is 13 residues. V was cut by 4 bases and J by 6 bases, with 13 bases left in between. The CDR3 protein is CASSPFNRDGYTF. The CDR3 DNA follows: TGCGCCAGCAGCCCCTTCAACCGTGATGGCTACACCTTC.

This clone showed up just a few times. The rearrangement uses TRBV27 and TRBJ1-2; 10 nucleotides agree with TRBD1. J gave up 5 bases and V 4 bases, and 1 base lay outside the gene matches. The CDR3 is 13 residues long. The germline V gene has CDR1 MNHEY and CDR2 SMNVEV (reference sequence). This CDR3 reads CASSSDRGYGYTF. CDR3 nucleotides: TGTGCCAGCAGTTCGGACAGGGGGTATGGCTACACCTTC.

The chain joins TRBV30 to TRBJ1-5; D is unresolved. Germline lookup yields CDR1 GTSNPN and CDR2 SVGIG (reference sequence). This CDR3 region has 13 residues. V was trimmed by 4 bases and J by 2 bases, leaving 9 bases between them. CDR3 amino acids: CAWTLGGNQPQHF. Written as DNA, the CDR3 is TGTGCCTGGACTCTGGGTGGCAATCAGCCCCAGCATTTT. Full variable domain (missing parts from reference TRBV30 and TRBJ1-5): SQTIHQWPATLVQPVGSPLSLECTVEGTSNPNLYWYRQAAGRGLQLLFYSVGIGQISSEVPQNLSASRPQDRQFILSSKKLLLSDSGFYLCAWTLGGNQPQHFGDGTRLSIL.

This clone was observed a handful of times. The rearrangement joins TRBV6-1 to TRBJ2-3; D might be TRBD1 (5 bases). The CDR3 extends over 15 amino acids. The germline V gene has CDR1 MNHNS and CDR2 SASEGT. V shed 1 base and J shed 2 bases, with 10 bases lying between them. The CDR3 bases are TGTGCCAGCAGTGAAGTCCAGGGTATCACAGATACGCAGTATTTT. As protein: CASSEVQGITDTQYF.

The chain uses TRBV4-1 and TRBJ1-3, with D unclear. The CDR3 has 19 amino acids. Germline V CDR1 and CDR2: MGHRA, YSYEKL. Deletions cut 1 base from V and 1 base from J, with 20 bases between. CDR3 region: CASSQVGGLDLVSGNTIYF. In nucleotides, the CDR3 is TGCGCCAGCAGCCAAGTCGGAGGTCTCGATTTGGTATCTGGAAACACCATATATTTT.

The chain joins TRBV10-3 to TRBJ2-7; 8 bases map to TRBD2. This CDR3 has 15 residues. V gave up 2 bases and J gave up 0 bases; unmatched junction bases: 3. The germline CDR1 and CDR2 sequences are ENHRY and SYGVKD. In DNA form, the CDR3 reads TGTGCCATCAGTGAGAGCGGGGGCCCCTCCTACGAGCAGTACTTC. Encoded protein: CAISESGGPSYEQYF.

This clone was seen only a few times. The rearrangement joins TRBV7-9 to TRBJ2-5, with D tentatively TRBD1 or TRBD2 (5 bases each). Per the germline V gene, CDR1 is SEHNR and CDR2 is FQNEAQ (reference sequence). V was clipped by 0 bases and J by 5 bases, with 22 bases between them. The CDR3 is made up of 18 amino acids. The CDR3 DNA is TGTGCCAGCAGCTTAGCGCGTTCGGGGCCCCGCAATTTGGAGACCCAGTACTTC. It codes for CASSLARSGPRNLETQYF.

This clone was seen only a few times. The rearrangement joins TRBV10-3 to TRBJ1-2; D is perhaps TRBD1 (5 bases). The CDR3 spans 12 residues. Trimming took off 6 bases at V and 8 bases at J, with 13 bases between the two ends. CDR1 is ENHRY and CDR2 is SYGVKD in the germline V gene. The CDR3 bases are TGTGCCATCAGAGGGGACTTTCTCGGCTACACCTTC. Its protein product is CAIRGDFLGYTF.